Below are 30 T cell receptor beta chains sequenced from a single sample in a study of blood T cell repertoires in COVID-19. TCRdb keeps only in-frame clones here, not all; method: immunoSEQ multiplex PCR. The sample yields about 36,000 clones, approximately 69% seen once. Sequenced: peripheral blood. The source of these receptors is a man between 65 and 85 years old with COVID-19, enrolled during active disease.

Only a few counts were recorded for this clone. The V and J genes are TRBV27 and TRBJ1-4; D remains unclear. Germline loops: CDR1 MNHEY, CDR2 SMNVEV (reference sequence). This CDR3 has 14 amino acids. Deletions cut 5 bases from V and 5 bases from J, with 12 bases between. The chain's CDR3 is CASSRTRNNEKLFF. CDR3 sequence (DNA): TGTGCCAGCAGTCGGACTAGGAACAATGAAAAACTGTTTTTT.

This clone is a singleton in its sample. The chain combines TRBV13 with TRBJ2-2, with TRBD2 matching 12 bases. The length of the CDR3 is 16 residues. J was trimmed by 8 bases and V by 4 bases; bases with no gene match: 8. Per germline, CDR1 PRHDT and CDR2 FYEKMQ (reference sequence). CDR3 amino acids: CASSSGLAGRGGELFF. The CDR3 region has the DNA TGTGCCAGCAGCTCCGGACTAGCGGGACGGGGAGGGGAGCTGTTTTTT.

V and J are TRBV7-8 and TRBJ1-1, with D unclear. This CDR3 comprises 13 residues. CDR1 is SGHVS and CDR2 is FQNEAQ in the germline V gene. Between the trimmed V and J ends, which lost 7 bases and 3 bases, there was a span of 12 bases. The CDR3 bases are TGTGCCAGCACCAGGAGGGAGGACACTGAAGCTTTCTTT. It yields the protein CASTRREDTEAFF.

This sequence joins TRBV5-1 and TRBJ1-2; D gene ambiguous. This CDR3 spans 12 amino acids. The ends were cut back, 4 bases at V and 4 bases at J, with 8 bases in the middle. CDR1 is SGHRS, CDR2 YFSETQ, per germline. DNA for the CDR3: TGCGCCAGCAGCCCCGAGCGCTATGGCTACACCTTC. As protein: CASSPERYGYTF.

In this sample, this clone turned up many times. The chain uses TRBV5-1 and TRBJ2-2; a possible D gene is TRBD2 (7 bases). Per germline, CDR1 SGHRS and CDR2 YFSETQ. This CDR3 spans 15 amino acids. V was cut by 4 bases and J by 7 bases, with 17 bases left in between. Written as DNA, the CDR3 is TGCGCCAGCAGCCCTACAGGGAGGGCTTACGGGGAGCTGTTTTTT. Translation: CASSPTGRAYGELFF. The full variable domain, completed using reference TRBV5-1 and TRBJ2-2, is KAGVTQTPRYLIKTRGQQVTLSCSPISGHRSVSWYQQTPGQGLQFLFEYFSETQRNKGNFPGRFSGRQFSNSRSEMNVSTLELGDSALYLCASSPTGRAYGELFFGEGSRLTVL.

The CDR3 DNA reads TGTGCCAGCAGCTTTAGCCGGGAGCCCACCTTC. Its translation is CASSFSREPTF. This chain links TRBV13 with TRBJ1-2; no clear D gene. CDR1 and CDR2 (germline): PRHDT, FYEKMQ (reference sequence). This CDR3 comprises 11 residues. V dropped 3 bases and J dropped 13 bases, with 12 bases sitting between them.

This rearrangement joins TRBV3-1 (or the pseudogene TRBV3-2) to TRBJ1-2, with 7 bases aligning to TRBD1. Per the germline V gene, CDR1 is LGHDT and CDR2 is YNNKEL (reference sequence). The CDR3 has 13 amino acids. Trimming cost V 6 bases and J 4 bases; bases outside gene matches: 5. The CDR3 region has the DNA TGTGCCAGCAGTCCACAGGGGAGCTATGGCTACACCTTC. Its protein is CASSPQGSYGYTF.

The genes are TRBV15 and TRBJ2-7; no definite D call. Per germline, CDR1 LNHNV and CDR2 YYDKDF (reference sequence). There are 14 residues in the CDR3. V lost 5 bases, J lost 7 bases, and 18 bases lay in between. DNA of the CDR3: TGTGCCACCAGCCTCGGAGACCTACTACGAGAGCAGTACTTC. Its protein product is CATSLGDLLREQYF.

This clone was seen a single time. The V call is TRBV28, the J call TRBJ1-2; tentative D call: TRBD1 (5 bases). Trimming left V 3 bases short and J 4 bases short, with 12 bases between. This CDR3 region has 14 residues. Germline values: CDR1 MDHEN, CDR2 SYDVKM. For the CDR3, the DNA is TGTGCCAGCAGTTTGTCGCAGGGCGCCTATGGCTACACCTTC. Translated, it gives CASSLSQGAYGYTF.

The V call is TRBV5-1, the J call TRBJ1-2; D not certain. The CDR3 contains 14 residues. V was cut by 4 bases and J by 8 bases, with 18 bases left in between. Germline assignment: CDR1 SGHRS and CDR2 YFSETQ. The CDR3 loop reads CASSPGRQPGGYTF. CDR3 bases: TGCGCCAGCAGCCCCGGTAGGCAACCGGGGGGCTACACCTTC.

The genes are TRBV19 and TRBJ2-7; 8 nucleotides agree with TRBD1. CDR3 length: 17 residues. CDR1 is LNHDA and CDR2 is SQIVND in the germline V gene (reference sequence). Trimming removed 6 bases from V and 2 bases from J; junction bases left unmatched: 15. The CDR3 DNA sequence: TGTGCCAGTAGCCGACCGGAACCGGGACAGGCGACCTACGAGCAGTACTTC. Translating it yields CASSRPEPGQATYEQYF.

The chain joins TRBV12-3 or TRBV12-4 to TRBJ1-5; possible D gene TRBD1, 5 bases. Trimming took 1 base from V and 7 from J, leaving 8 bases between them. The CDR3 covers 13 residues. The CDR3 DNA reads TGTGCCAGCAGTTTAGGGGGGAGGCAGCCCCAGCATTTT. Its protein product is CASSLGGRQPQHF.

The gene calls are TRBV28 and TRBJ1-1; TRBD1 is a possible D gene (5 bases). Germline V CDR1 and CDR2: MDHEN, SYDVKM. The germline V and J ends were trimmed by 4 bases and 10 bases, with 19 bases remaining between them. The CDR3 length is 14 residues. In DNA, the CDR3 is TGTGCCAGCAGTTCCCCTACAGGCTCCATTTCAGCTTTCTTT. Translating it yields CASSSPTGSISAFF.

The chain employs TRBV10-1 and TRBJ1-1, with TRBD1 identical over 8 bases. The germline V gene has CDR1 WNHNN and CDR2 SYGVQD (reference sequence). The CDR3 sequence is 12 residues long. The ends lost 10 bases at V and 2 bases at J; junction bases unmatched: 3. The CDR3 loop reads CATQGGNTEAFF. The CDR3, as DNA: TGCGCCACACAGGGGGGAAACACTGAAGCTTTCTTT.

The chain has TRBV11-2 and TRBJ2-1; D may be TRBD2 (6 bases). V was shortened by 5 bases and J by 6 bases, with 11 bases between the two germline ends. In germline, CDR1 is SGHAT, CDR2 FQNNGV. The CDR3 sequence is 13 residues long. CDR3 sequence: CASSPAGSNEQFF. In DNA form, the CDR3 reads TGTGCCAGCAGCCCTGCGGGGAGCAATGAGCAGTTCTTC. Using reference TRBV11-2 and TRBJ2-1 for the parts outside the CDR3, the full variable domain is EAGVAQSPRYKIIEKRQSVAFWCNPISGHATLYWYQQILGQGPKLLIQFQNNGVVDDSQLPKDRFSAERLKGVDSTLKIQPAKLEDSAVYLCASSPAGSNEQFFGPGTRLTVL.

The chain links TRBV4-1 to TRBJ2-3; possibly TRBD2 for D (7 bases). In germline, CDR1 is MGHRA, CDR2 YSYEKL. The V and J ends lost 0 bases and 6 bases respectively, with 16 bases between them. This CDR3 comprises 16 residues. Written as DNA, the CDR3 is TGCGCCAGCAGCCAAGAGGAGCGGGGAGGGGGGGATACGCAGTATTTT. Residues: CASSQEERGGGDTQYF.

This chain joins TRBV12-3 or TRBV12-4 and TRBJ1-1; D remains ambiguous. V was clipped by 7 bases and J by 4 bases, with 7 bases between them. The CDR3 has 11 residues. CDR3 nucleotides: TGTGCCAGCATCCGAGGCACTGAAGCTTTCTTT. Its protein product is CASIRGTEAFF.

This chain links TRBV6-6 with TRBJ2-1; a possible D gene is TRBD2 (5 bases). V was clipped by 0 bases and J by 4 bases, with 7 bases between them. The CDR3 is 14 amino acids. Germline CDR1 MNHNY, CDR2 SVGAGI (reference sequence). The CDR3 sequence: CASSYSRDYNEQFF. The CDR3, as DNA: TGTGCCAGCAGTTACTCGAGGGATTACAATGAGCAGTTCTTC.

This rearrangement joins TRBV19 to TRBJ2-2; 8 bases map to TRBD2. From germline, CDR1 is LNHDA and CDR2 SQIVND (reference sequence). The CDR3 runs to 16 residues. The J segment lost 5 bases and the V segment lost 5 bases, leaving 10 bases of the junction unmatched. CDR3 region: CASSVPAGGWTGELFF. For the CDR3, the DNA is TGTGCCAGTAGTGTTCCCGCGGGAGGTTGGACCGGGGAGCTGTTTTTT.

Concerning this clone: Other DNA sequences in the same sample also yield this CDR3. The chain links TRBV2 to TRBJ2-2; 8 bases are a match to TRBD2. Germline V gives CDR1 SNHLY, CDR2 FYNNEI. This CDR3 is built from 15 residues. V was clipped by 3 bases and J by 5 bases; unmatched bases: 5. The CDR3 region has the DNA TGTGCCAGCAGTGACGGGAGGGGATCGACCGGGGAGCTGTTTTTT. This encodes CASSDGRGSTGELFF.

The rearrangement uses TRBV6-4 and TRBJ1-2; D remains ambiguous. The V and J ends lost 9 bases and 3 bases respectively, with 14 bases between them. The CDR3 is 13 residues long. From germline, CDR1 is MRHNA and CDR2 SNTAGT. The CDR3 reads CARPPGNDYGYTF. The DNA for the CDR3 is TGTGCCAGACCCCCGGGGAACGACTATGGCTACACCTTC.

This rearrangement joins TRBV19 to TRBJ2-2, with D perhaps TRBD1 (7 bases). V was pared by 5 bases and J by 5 bases, with 15 bases between. The CDR3 contains 15 residues. Per the germline V gene, CDR1 is LNHDA and CDR2 is SQIVND (reference sequence). The CDR3 is CASSLRDRRTGELFF. DNA of the CDR3: TGTGCCAGTAGTTTGCGGGACAGAAGAACCGGGGAGCTGTTTTTT.

V and J are TRBV3-1 (or the pseudogene TRBV3-2) and TRBJ1-5; D gene ambiguous. V was pared by 0 bases and J by 3 bases, with 9 bases between. Per the germline V gene, CDR1 is LGHDT and CDR2 is YNNKEL (reference sequence). The CDR3 loop spans 15 amino acids. CDR3 sequence (DNA): TGTGCCAGCAGCCAAGACGGCACAGACAATCAGCCCCAGCATTTT. Its protein is CASSQDGTDNQPQHF.

The chain employs TRBV6-5 and TRBJ2-4; TRBD2 is a possible D gene (6 bases). Trimming pared 7 bases from V and 3 bases from J, leaving 16 bases between. This CDR3 comprises 15 residues. Germline V lookup: CDR1 MNHEY, CDR2 SVGAGI. The CDR3 loop is CASTPGGTYKNIQYF. As DNA, the CDR3 is TGTGCCAGCACCCCTGGAGGGACCTACAAAAACATTCAGTACTTC.

The chain carries TRBV6-5 and TRBJ1-5; 7 positions match TRBD1. V gave up 6 bases and J gave up 6 bases; unmatched junction bases: 2. This CDR3 has 12 residues. Germline assignment: CDR1 MNHEY and CDR2 SVGAGI. For the CDR3, the DNA is TGTGCCAGCAGGGGACAGACTCAGCCCCAGCATTTT. Translating gives CASRGQTQPQHF.

V usage is TRBV3-1 (or the pseudogene TRBV3-2) and J usage is TRBJ2-1; the D gene is possibly TRBD1 (5 bases). V lost 4 bases and J lost 5, with 12 bases in between. Germline V lookup: CDR1 LGHDT, CDR2 YNNKEL (reference sequence). This CDR3 comprises 14 residues. This CDR3 is CASSLLQGHNEQFF. In DNA form, the CDR3 reads TGTGCCAGCAGCCTCCTTCAGGGTCACAATGAGCAGTTCTTC.

J is TRBJ1-4 and V is TRBV5-1; perhaps TRBD1 as D (5 bases). The V gene lost 1 base and the J gene lost 5 bases, with 12 bases spanning the gap. CDR3 length: 15 amino acids. Germline V gene lookup returns CDR1 SGHRS and CDR2 YFSETQ. This chain's CDR3 is CASSLSGNNNEKLFF. The DNA for the CDR3 is TGCGCCAGCAGCTTGTCAGGGAACAACAATGAAAAACTGTTTTTT.

The CDR3 is CASRASGSADTQYF. CDR3 DNA: TGTGCCAGCAGGGCTAGCGGGAGTGCGGATACGCAGTATTTT. The rearrangement joins TRBV6-4 to TRBJ2-3, with 10 nucleotides matching TRBD2. Trimming cost V 6 bases and J 6 bases; bases outside gene matches: 6. The CDR3 has 14 amino acids. Germline CDR1 MRHNA, CDR2 SNTAGT.

The count of this clone is one. The CDR3 bases are TGCGCCAGCAGCCTTTTACCGGGAGGGAGATACGAGCAGTACTTC. As protein: CASSLLPGGRYEQYF. The chain combines TRBV4-1 with TRBJ2-7; 8 bases align to TRBD2. This CDR3 is 15 amino acids long. V shed 4 bases, J shed 4 bases, and the junction held 9 bases outside the gene matches. Germline CDR1 and CDR2: MGHRA and YSYEKL.

V gene TRBV2 combines with J gene TRBJ2-1, with 8 bases fitting TRBD2. Germline lookup yields CDR1 SNHLY and CDR2 FYNNEI. The CDR3 contains 15 residues. J lost 7 bases, V lost 3 bases, and 8 bases had no gene match. The CDR3 spells CASSDGGDWTNEQFF. The CDR3 DNA reads as TGTGCCAGCAGTGACGGGGGGGACTGGACAAATGAGCAGTTCTTC. The entire variable domain, with the rest obtained from reference TRBV2 and TRBJ2-1, is as follows: EPEVTQTPSHQVTQMGQEVILRCVPISNHLYFYWYRQILGQKVEFLVSFYNNEISEKSEIFDDQFSVERPDGSNFTLKIRSTKLEDSAMYFCASSDGGDWTNEQFFGPGTRLTVL.